Listed below are T cell receptor beta chains from one sample, sequenced in a study of OX40 agonist ivuxolimab in advanced cancers. Clones were sequenced by immunoSEQ multiplex PCR, and TCRdb holds only the in-frame ones, with some missing. This repertoire shows tens of thousands of clones, 84% found once; its top ten account for 1.1%. Material: CD4+ or CD8+ T cells sorted from blood, obtained in a trial of the OX40 agonist ivuxolimab. The receptors stem from an adult with an advanced solid tumor such as melanoma, head and neck, liver or kidney cancer. Each CDR3 is given with its conserved first and last residue. Fields, in order: J gene, clone size, D gene, V gene, CDR3 protein, CDR3 DNA. A D gene is named only where the DNA matches it firmly. Clone size is not always given. Where it is, it says once, few, many or a class for expanded clones.

TRBJ2-1	-	-	TRBV20-1	CSARPFREQFF	TGCAGTGCTAGACCTTTCAGGGAGCAGTTCTTC
TRBJ2-7	-	TRBD1	TRBV6-1	CASSVQGAVEQYF	TGTGCCAGCAGCGTACAGGGGGCGGTAGAGCAGTACTTC
TRBJ2-1	-	TRBD1	TRBV4-3	CASSQQTPGQGSYNEQFF	TGCGCCAGCAGCCAACAGACCCCTGGACAGGGCTCCTACAATGAGCAGTTCTTC
TRBJ2-7	few	-	TRBV6-5	CASSSDYRGEQYF	TGTGCCAGCAGCTCGGACTATCGGGGGGAGCAGTACTTC
TRBJ2-6	-	-	TRBV10-1	CASSTGSLGANVLTF	TGCGCCAGCAGTACAGGGTCCTTAGGGGCCAACGTCCTGACTTTC
TRBJ1-1	-	-	TRBV5-1	CASNHDRLNTEAFF	TGCGCCAGCAACCACGACAGACTGAACACTGAAGCTTTCTTT
TRBJ2-3	once	-	TRBV4-3	CASSQDMGGLATDTQYF	TGCGCCAGCAGCCAAGATATGGGTGGGCTAGCCACAGATACGCAGTATTTT
TRBJ1-2	-	-	TRBV11-1	CASSLLANYGYTF	TGTGCCAGCAGCTTACTGGCTAACTATGGCTACACCTTC
TRBJ1-1	-	-	TRBV12-5	CASGSALNTEAFF	TGTGCTAGTGGTTCAGCCTTGAACACTGAAGCTTTCTTT
TRBJ2-7	-	TRBD1	TRBV27	CASSPLDRVAEQYF	TGTGCCAGCAGCCCTTTGGACAGGGTGGCCGAGCAGTACTTC
TRBJ2-7	once	-	TRBV27	CASSFKGTTYEQYF	TGTGCCAGCAGTTTTAAGGGAACTACCTACGAGCAGTACTTC
TRBJ2-4	-	TRBD2	TRBV7-8	CASSLSGTRGMNIQYF	TGTGCCAGCAGCTTATCTGGGACTAGGGGGATGAACATTCAGTACTTC
TRBJ1-2	-	-	TRBV7-9	CASSLGAAYGYTF	TGTGCCAGCAGTCTCGGGGCAGCCTATGGCTACACCTTC
TRBJ2-7	-	-	TRBV4-2	CASSRLGTLEQYF	TGTGCCAGCAGCCGACTGGGGACCCTCGAGCAGTACTTC
TRBJ1-1	-	-	TRBV4-1	CASSHGLGLVTEAFF	TGCGCCAGCAGCCACGGACTAGGGTTGGTCACTGAAGCTTTCTTT
TRBJ2-2	few	-	TRBV7-2	CASSLQTINTGELFF	TGTGCCAGCAGCTTACAGACAATAAACACCGGGGAGCTGTTTTTT
TRBJ2-1	-	-	TRBV19	CASNPGVPNEQFF	TGTGCCAGTAATCCGGGAGTTCCCAATGAGCAGTTCTTC
TRBJ1-1	-	-	TRBV6-5	CASSYSGGRGTEAFF	TGTGCCAGCAGTTACTCGGGGGGGAGAGGCACTGAAGCTTTCTTT
TRBJ2-7	few	-	TRBV12-2	CASRQGQSYEQYF	TGTGCAAGTCGCCAGGGACAGTCCTACGAGCAGTACTTC
TRBJ1-1	few	-	TRBV29-1	CSAVTGTREAFF	TGCAGCGCCGTGACAGGAACCCGGGAAGCTTTCTTT
TRBJ1-1	-	-	TRBV5-6	CASSSYDRYTEAFF	TGTGCCAGCAGCTCATACGACAGGTACACTGAAGCTTTCTTT
TRBJ1-5	-	TRBD1	TRBV7-2	CASSAQGWTGGAGNQPQHF	TGTGCCAGCAGCGCACAAGGTTGGACAGGGGGCGCGGGGAATCAGCCCCAGCATTTT